The 28 T cell receptor beta chains presented below share a single source sample, sequenced in a study of blood T cell repertoires in COVID-19. Clones were read by immunoSEQ multiplex PCR, and TCRdb kept only the in-frame ones, dropping some. The sample lists about 240,000 clones, about 86% occurring once. Material for sequencing was peripheral blood. These TCRs come from a woman aged 80 or over with acute or convalescent COVID-19.

CDR3 nucleotide sequence: TGTGCCAGCAGTAAGAACGACAGGGTACAGCCCCAGCATTTT. Translation gives CASSKNDRVQPQHF. This chain links TRBV6-6 with TRBJ1-5, with 7 bases fitting TRBD1. The trim removed 5 bases at V and 7 bases at J, leaving 8 bases unmatched. Germline loops: CDR1 MNHNY, CDR2 SVGAGI (reference sequence). This CDR3 has 14 residues.

The V gene is TRBV12-3 or TRBV12-4, the J gene TRBJ2-4, with D perhaps TRBD1 (5 bases). The CDR3 consists of 12 residues. Trimming shortened V by 3 bases and J by 8 bases, and 8 bases separated the two germline ends. For the CDR3, the DNA is TGTGCCAGCAGTTTGGAAGGGGACATTCAGTACTTC. Translating gives CASSLEGDIQYF.

This rearrangement joins TRBV2 to TRBJ2-7; D is possibly TRBD2 (6 bases). V lost 2 bases, J lost 3 bases, and 14 bases lay in between. The CDR3 loop spans 15 amino acids. CDR1 is SNHLY and CDR2 is FYNNEI in the germline V gene. CDR3 loop: CASSELGTQGYEQYF. As DNA, the CDR3 is TGTGCCAGCAGTGAACTAGGGACTCAAGGCTACGAGCAGTACTTC.

The V and J genes are TRBV3-1 (or the pseudogene TRBV3-2) and TRBJ1-6; D uncertain. There are 17 residues in the CDR3. Trimming removed 0 bases at V and 0 bases at J, with 9 bases between. Germline V CDR1 and CDR2: LGHDT, YNNKEL (reference sequence). The CDR3, as DNA: TGTGCCAGCAGCCAAGATTCGAGTAGCTCCTATAATTCACCCCTCCACTTT. Encoded protein: CASSQDSSSSYNSPLHF.

CDR3 coding DNA: TGTGCCAGCAGCTCCCAAGCGGGGGGGCCGGTCGGGGAGCTGTTTTTT. Translation gives CASSSQAGGPVGELFF. The chain carries TRBV7-8 and TRBJ2-2; TRBD2 matches 10 bases. This CDR3 is 16 amino acids long. Per the germline V gene, CDR1 is SGHVS and CDR2 is FQNEAQ. V was pared by 4 bases and J by 7 bases, with 9 bases of the junction left unmatched.

The rearrangement uses TRBV27 and TRBJ2-2; no clear D gene. Per germline, CDR1 MNHEY and CDR2 SMNVEV (reference sequence). CDR3 size: 15 residues. Trimming stripped 3 bases from V and 4 bases from J, with 12 bases between. The CDR3 region is CASSFGFTGTGELFF. As DNA, the CDR3 is TGTGCCAGCAGTTTCGGCTTCACGGGCACCGGGGAGCTGTTTTTT.

The chain couples TRBV19 to TRBJ2-2, with 7 bases aligning to TRBD2. J lost 3 bases, V lost 4 bases, and 8 bases had no gene match. The CDR3 sequence is 16 residues long. CDR1 is LNHDA, CDR2 SQIVND, per germline (reference sequence). The CDR3 region is CASSRLAGDYTGELFF. DNA for the CDR3: TGTGCCAGTAGTAGGCTCGCGGGGGACTACACCGGGGAGCTGTTTTTT. Together with reference TRBV19 and TRBJ2-2, the CDR3 gives the full variable domain: DGGITQSPKYLFRKEGQNVTLSCEQNLNHDAMYWYRQDPGQGLRLIYYSQIVNDFQKGDIAEGYSVSREKKESFPLTVTSAQKNPTAFYLCASSRLAGDYTGELFFGEGSRLTVL.

The chain carries TRBV27 and TRBJ2-2; 7 nucleotides line up with TRBD1. In germline, CDR1 is MNHEY, CDR2 SMNVEV (reference sequence). V dropped 4 bases and J dropped 5; count of bases not matched to a gene: 10. The CDR3 spans 16 residues. CDR3 residues: CASSSKDRLLTGELFF. CDR3 in DNA: TGTGCCAGCAGTTCCAAGGACAGGCTCTTAACCGGGGAGCTGTTTTTT.

With respect to this clone: The sample contains more than one DNA sequence encoding this CDR3. The V gene is TRBV6-6, the J gene TRBJ2-1; TRBD2 matches at 12 bases. This CDR3 comprises 16 residues. Per germline, CDR1 MNHNY and CDR2 SVGAGI (reference sequence). Trimming took 5 bases from V and 4 from J; bases not matched to a gene: 6. The CDR3 loop is CASSTLAGGSYNEQFF. The CDR3 DNA is TGTGCCAGCAGTACCCTAGCGGGGGGGTCATACAATGAGCAGTTCTTC.

The chain employs TRBV10-3 and TRBJ2-5, with 8 positions matching TRBD2. The CDR3 totals 18 residues. Trimming took 2 bases from V and 5 from J; bases not matched to a gene: 16. Germline V lookup: CDR1 ENHRY, CDR2 SYGVKD. In DNA, the CDR3 is TGTGCCATCAGTGAGCCCTCCCGGCCAGGGCGGGGGGAGGAGACCCAGTACTTC. Protein product: CAISEPSRPGRGEETQYF.

In this sample, this clone turned up once. This chain joins TRBV2 and TRBJ1-1, with 9 nucleotides matching TRBD1. V was pared by 4 bases and J by 1 base, with 4 bases of the junction left unmatched. Germline V gene sequence: CDR1 SNHLY, CDR2 FYNNEI. This CDR3 contains 15 residues. The CDR3 DNA is TGTGCCAGCAGTGGGACAGGGGTCGCGAACACTGAAGCTTTCTTT. It codes for CASSGTGVANTEAFF.

This chain joins TRBV19 and TRBJ1-1; TRBD1 is a possible D gene (6 bases). CDR3 length: 15 residues. The V and J ends lost 1 base and 1 base respectively, with 10 bases between them. Looked up from germline, CDR1 is LNHDA and CDR2 is SQIVND (reference sequence). Here the CDR3 reads CASSIGGRGNTEAFF. CDR3 coding DNA: TGTGCCAGTAGTATAGGGGGCAGGGGGAACACTGAAGCTTTCTTT.

The V gene is TRBV27, the J gene TRBJ2-1, with 10 bases lining up with TRBD2. This CDR3 spans 16 amino acids. V was pared by 5 bases and J by 0 bases, with 4 bases of the junction left unmatched. Per the germline V gene, CDR1 is MNHEY and CDR2 is SMNVEV (reference sequence). In DNA, the CDR3 is TGTGCCAGCAGTACCGAGCGGGGGGGCTCCTACAATGAGCAGTTCTTC. Amino acids: CASSTERGGSYNEQFF.

The chain recombines TRBV5-1 with TRBJ2-1, with 9 positions matching TRBD2. After removal of 4 bases from V and 5 bases from J, the junction contained 7 bases not matched to a gene. Germline-derived CDR1 and CDR2 are SGHRS and YFSETQ. The CDR3 length is 15 residues. Written as DNA, the CDR3 is TGCGCCAGCAGCCCGGACCCTAGCGGGAACAATGAGCAGTTCTTC. This translates into CASSPDPSGNNEQFF.

The chain joins TRBV28 to TRBJ1-2; 7 bases are shared with TRBD1. There are 14 residues in the CDR3. Germline loops: CDR1 MDHEN, CDR2 SYDVKM. V lost 5 bases and J lost 4; bases outside the gene matches: 7. CDR3 sequence reads: CASSPPGQSYGYTF. DNA of the CDR3: TGTGCCAGCAGTCCACCGGGACAGTCCTATGGCTACACCTTC.

This chain uses TRBV11-2 with TRBJ2-2; D is possibly TRBD2 (6 bases). Between the trimmed V and J ends, which lost 3 bases and 2 bases, there was a span of 10 bases. Germline V gives CDR1 SGHAT, CDR2 FQNNGV. The CDR3 totals 15 residues. CDR3 protein: CASSFGSSNTGELFF. The CDR3 DNA is TGTGCCAGCAGCTTCGGGAGTAGTAACACCGGGGAGCTGTTTTTT.

The chain uses TRBV19 and TRBJ1-4; D is unclear. The CDR3 length is 15 residues. The germline CDR1 and CDR2 sequences are LNHDA and SQIVND (reference sequence). Trimming stripped 6 bases from V and 7 bases from J, with 18 bases between. In nucleotides, the CDR3 is TGTGCCAGTAGCGAGTCCCGCCGGGGAGGTGAAAAACTGTTTTTT. As protein: CASSESRRGGEKLFF.

V and J are TRBV19 and TRBJ1-1, with D possibly TRBD1 on 5 matching bases. CDR1 and CDR2 from the germline V gene are LNHDA and SQIVND (reference sequence). The CDR3 length is 15 residues. Between the trimmed V and J ends, which lost 4 bases and 2 bases, there was a span of 14 bases. CDR3 in DNA: TGTGCCAGTAGTAAGGTTCAGGGAAGCAACACTGAAGCTTTCTTT. This codes for CASSKVQGSNTEAFF.

The count of this clone is one. The genes are TRBV11-2 and TRBJ1-2; 10 nucleotides line up with TRBD1. This CDR3 region has 15 residues. V lost 5 bases and J lost 4; bases outside the gene matches: 7. In germline, CDR1 is SGHAT, CDR2 FQNNGV. CDR3 protein: CASSPWDRGAYGYTF. CDR3 DNA: TGTGCCAGCAGCCCCTGGGACAGGGGAGCCTATGGCTACACCTTC.

The sample holds one count of this clone. V is TRBV27 and J is TRBJ1-2; D remains ambiguous. Germline V gives CDR1 MNHEY, CDR2 SMNVEV (reference sequence). The CDR3 runs to 17 residues. Trimming cost V 0 bases and J 3 bases, with 17 bases left between them. This CDR3 is CASSLSKAELVYYGYTF. The CDR3 bases are TGTGCCAGCAGTTTATCGAAAGCAGAACTAGTCTACTATGGCTACACCTTC.

This clone showed up just a few times. CDR3 sequence (DNA): TGTGCCAGCAGCACTTACAGGGCGGGAAACACCATATATTTT. Its protein is CASSTYRAGNTIYF. The chain is built from TRBV7-6 and TRBJ1-3; maybe TRBD1 (6 bases). Germline values: CDR1 SGHVS, CDR2 FNYEAQ. The CDR3 totals 14 residues. The ends were cut back, 5 bases at V and 4 bases at J, with 12 bases in the middle.

The rearrangement joins TRBV4-1 to TRBJ1-1, with D tentatively TRBD1 (6 bases). Deletions cut 3 bases from V and 5 bases from J, with 13 bases between. The CDR3 sequence is 14 residues long. Germline CDR1 and CDR2: MGHRA and YSYEKL. Here the CDR3 DNA reads TGCGCCAGCAGCCACTCGACAGGAGCGACTGAAGCTTTCTTT. Protein: CASSHSTGATEAFF.

In this sample, this clone turned up many times. The rearrangement links TRBV7-3 to TRBJ2-2; 7 positions match TRBD1. From germline, CDR1 is SGHTA and CDR2 FQGTGA. V was pared by 4 bases and J by 7 bases, with 6 bases of the junction left unmatched. The CDR3 is made up of 14 amino acids. DNA for the CDR3: TGTGCCAGCAGCTCCTCAGGGGGAAGCGGGGAGCTGTTTTTT. As protein: CASSSSGGSGELFF.

V usage is TRBV24-1 and J usage is TRBJ1-2, with TRBD1 identical over 11 bases. Germline CDR1 KGHDR, CDR2 SFDVKD. The CDR3 has 17 residues. With V trimmed by 3 bases and J by 4 bases, 9 bases remained unmatched. DNA of the CDR3: TGTGCCACCAGTGATCCTGGGACAGGGGGGGCGTTCTATGGCTACACCTTC. Its translation is CATSDPGTGGAFYGYTF.

The chain combines TRBV3-1 (or the pseudogene TRBV3-2) with TRBJ2-7; D may be TRBD1 (6 bases). The V and J ends lost 8 bases and 3 bases respectively, with 11 bases between them. The CDR3 is made up of 12 amino acids. Germline V gene data show CDR1 as LGHDT and CDR2 as YNNKEL (reference sequence). The CDR3 loop reads CASRGQNYEQYF. The CDR3 DNA follows: TGTGCCAGCCGAGGACAGAACTACGAGCAGTACTTC.

This clone was found once. The CDR3 loop is CASSLRGQGRINEKLFF. The CDR3 DNA reads TGCGCCAGCAGTCTCAGGGGTCAGGGAAGGATTAATGAAAAACTGTTTTTT. The V call is TRBV23-1, the J call TRBJ1-4; D perhaps matches TRBD1 (6 bases). TRBV23-1 is marked as an open reading frame, function uncertain. Trimming took off 4 bases at V and 4 bases at J, with 19 bases between the two ends. This CDR3 has 17 residues.

This chain links TRBV6-5 with TRBJ2-1; 11 bases are a match to TRBD2. The germline V gene encodes CDR1 MNHEY and CDR2 SVGAGI. The CDR3 consists of 15 residues. J lost 6 bases, V lost 8 bases, and 9 bases had no gene match. This CDR3 is CASQRGTSGPNEQFF. The CDR3 DNA is TGTGCCAGCCAACGCGGGACTAGCGGTCCCAATGAGCAGTTCTTC.

V usage is TRBV19 and J usage is TRBJ2-1; 13 bases are shared with TRBD2. Germline trimming cut 2 bases from V and 6 bases from J; bases unmatched to any gene: 1. CDR1 is LNHDA, CDR2 SQIVND, per germline (reference sequence). The CDR3 length is 15 residues. CDR3 sequence reads: CASSITSGGANEQFF. The DNA for the CDR3 is TGTGCCAGTAGTATAACTAGCGGGGGGGCCAATGAGCAGTTCTTC. Supplemented by reference TRBV19 and TRBJ2-1, the full variable domain reads DGGITQSPKYLFRKEGQNVTLSCEQNLNHDAMYWYRQDPGQGLRLIYYSQIVNDFQKGDIAEGYSVSREKKESFPLTVTSAQKNPTAFYLCASSITSGGANEQFFGPGTRLTVL.